This TCR beta chain is drawn from a study of T cell changes during pregnancy in multiple sclerosis. There are 16 residues in the CDR3. Method: immunoSEQ multiplex PCR; TCRdb's copy keeps in-frame clones and lacks some. Among around 81,000 clones listed, roughly 92% were seen once. The TCR sequence derives from a female donor in good health, enrolled as a control in a pregnancy study. The gene calls are TRBV7-5 and TRBJ2-3; the D call of TRBD2 is as the table states it, not checked on the DNA. TRBV7-5 is termed a pseudogene. The specimen comprised peripheral blood, sampled after pregnancy. The CDR3 DNA follows: TGTGTCAGAAGCTTAGCGCTTCCTAGCGTGGCAGATACGCAGTATTTT. Translated, it gives CVRSLALPSVADTQYF.